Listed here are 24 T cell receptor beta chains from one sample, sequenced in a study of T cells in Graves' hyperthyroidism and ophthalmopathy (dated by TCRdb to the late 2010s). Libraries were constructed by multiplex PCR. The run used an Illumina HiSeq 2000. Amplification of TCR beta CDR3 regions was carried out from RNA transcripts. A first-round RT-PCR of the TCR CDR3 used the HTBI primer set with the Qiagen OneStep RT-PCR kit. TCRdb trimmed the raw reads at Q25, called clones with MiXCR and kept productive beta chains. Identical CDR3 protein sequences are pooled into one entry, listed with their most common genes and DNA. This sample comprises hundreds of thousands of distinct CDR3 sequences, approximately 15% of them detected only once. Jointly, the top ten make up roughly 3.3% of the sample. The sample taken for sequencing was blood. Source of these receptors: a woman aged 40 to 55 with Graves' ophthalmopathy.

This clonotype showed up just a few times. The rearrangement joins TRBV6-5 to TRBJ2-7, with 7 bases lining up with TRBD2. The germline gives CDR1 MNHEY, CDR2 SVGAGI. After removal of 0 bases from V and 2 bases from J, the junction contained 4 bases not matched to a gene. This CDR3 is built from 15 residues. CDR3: CASSYSGTKTYEQYF. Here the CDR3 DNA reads TGTGCCAGCAGTTACTCCGGGACTAAAACCTACGAGCAGTACTTC.

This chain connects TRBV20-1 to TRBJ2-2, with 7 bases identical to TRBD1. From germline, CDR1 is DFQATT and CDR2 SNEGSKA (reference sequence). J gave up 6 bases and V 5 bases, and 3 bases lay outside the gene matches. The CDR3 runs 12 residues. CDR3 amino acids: CSALQGPGELFF. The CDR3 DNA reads TGCAGTGCTCTACAGGGGCCCGGGGAGCTGTTTTTT.

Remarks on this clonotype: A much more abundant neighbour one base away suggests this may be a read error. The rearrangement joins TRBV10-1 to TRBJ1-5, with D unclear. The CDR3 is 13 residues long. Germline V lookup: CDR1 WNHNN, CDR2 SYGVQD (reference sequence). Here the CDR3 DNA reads TGCACCAGCAGTGAGGCTCCACATCAGCCCCAGCATTTT. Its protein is CTSSEAPHQPQHF.

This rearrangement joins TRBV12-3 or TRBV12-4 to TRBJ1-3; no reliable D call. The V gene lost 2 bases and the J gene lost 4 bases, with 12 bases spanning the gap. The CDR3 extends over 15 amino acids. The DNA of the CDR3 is TGTGCCAGCAGTTTACTCCTCCAGCCAGGAAACACCATATATTTT. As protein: CASSLLLQPGNTIYF.

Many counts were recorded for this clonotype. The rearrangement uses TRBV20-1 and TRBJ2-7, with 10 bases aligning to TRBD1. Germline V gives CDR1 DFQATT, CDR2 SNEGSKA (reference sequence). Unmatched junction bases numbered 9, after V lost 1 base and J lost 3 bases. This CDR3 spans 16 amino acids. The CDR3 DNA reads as TGCAGTGCTAGAGTGGCGACAGGGGGCCTCTTCTACGAGCAGTACTTC. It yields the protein CSARVATGGLFYEQYF.

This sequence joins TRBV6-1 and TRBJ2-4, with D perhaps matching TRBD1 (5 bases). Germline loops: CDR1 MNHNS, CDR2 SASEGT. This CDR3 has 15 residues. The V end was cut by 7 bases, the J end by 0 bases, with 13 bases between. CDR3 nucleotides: TGTGCCAGCACCCAGGGTGGACGAGCCAAAAACATTCAGTACTTC. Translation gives CASTQGGRAKNIQYF.

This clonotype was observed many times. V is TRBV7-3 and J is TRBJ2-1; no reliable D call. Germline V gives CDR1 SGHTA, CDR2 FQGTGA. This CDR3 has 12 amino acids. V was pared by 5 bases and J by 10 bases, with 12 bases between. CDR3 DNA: TGTGCCAGCAGCCTAAGAATGGGGGAGCAGTTCTTC. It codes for CASSLRMGEQFF.

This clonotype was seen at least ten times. This chain's CDR3 is CSARDGPDTQYF. The DNA of the CDR3 is TGCAGTGCTAGAGATGGGCCAGATACGCAGTATTTT. The chain recombines TRBV20-1 with TRBJ2-3; D remains unclear. Germline CDR1 and CDR2: DFQATT and SNEGSKA (reference sequence). V was pared by 0 bases and J by 4 bases, with 5 bases between. This CDR3 spans 12 amino acids.

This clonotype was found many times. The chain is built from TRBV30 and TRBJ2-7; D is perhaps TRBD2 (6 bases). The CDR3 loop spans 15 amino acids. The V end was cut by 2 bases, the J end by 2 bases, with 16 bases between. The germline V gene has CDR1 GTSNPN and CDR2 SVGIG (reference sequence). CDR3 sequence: CAWSLPRGTPYEQYF. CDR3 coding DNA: TGTGCCTGGAGTCTACCCCGGGGGACCCCCTACGAGCAGTACTTC. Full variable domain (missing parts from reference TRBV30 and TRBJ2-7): SQTIHQWPATLVQPVGSPLSLECTVEGTSNPNLYWYRQAAGRGLQLLFYSVGIGQISSEVPQNLSASRPQDRQFILSSKKLLLSDSGFYLCAWSLPRGTPYEQYFGPGTRLTVT.

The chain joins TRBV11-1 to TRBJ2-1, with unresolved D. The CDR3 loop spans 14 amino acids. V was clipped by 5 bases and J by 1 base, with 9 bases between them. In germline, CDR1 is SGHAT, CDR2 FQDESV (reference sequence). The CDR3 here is CASSPILSYNEQFF. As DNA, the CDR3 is TGTGCCAGCAGCCCCATCTTATCCTACAATGAGCAGTTCTTC.

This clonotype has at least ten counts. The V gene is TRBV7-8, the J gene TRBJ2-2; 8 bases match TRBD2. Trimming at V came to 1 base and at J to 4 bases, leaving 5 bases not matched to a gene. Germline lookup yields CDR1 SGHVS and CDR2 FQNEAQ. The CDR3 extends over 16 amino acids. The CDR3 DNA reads TGTGCCAGCAGCTTAGGGACTAGCTCCCTCACCGGGGAGCTGTTTTTT. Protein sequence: CASSLGTSSLTGELFF. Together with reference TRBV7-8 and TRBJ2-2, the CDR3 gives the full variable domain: GAGVSQSPRYKVAKRGQDVALRCDPISGHVSLFWYQQALGQGPEFLTYFQNEAQLDKSGLPSDRFFAERPEGSVSTLKIQRTQQEDSAVYLCASSLGTSSLTGELFFGEGSRLTVL.

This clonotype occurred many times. In DNA, the CDR3 is TGCGCCAGCAGCTTGGCTCGGCGGGGAACCTACGAGCAGTACTTC. Encoded protein: CASSLARRGTYEQYF. J is TRBJ2-7 and V is TRBV5-1, with a weak D call TRBD2 (6 bases). Trimming removed 0 bases at V and 2 bases at J, with 12 bases between. The length of the CDR3 is 15 residues. Germline V gene data show CDR1 as SGHRS and CDR2 as YFSETQ.

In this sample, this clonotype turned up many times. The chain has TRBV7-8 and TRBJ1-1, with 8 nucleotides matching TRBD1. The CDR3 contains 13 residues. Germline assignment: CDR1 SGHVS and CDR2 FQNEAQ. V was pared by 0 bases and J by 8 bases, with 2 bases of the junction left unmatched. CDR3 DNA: TGTGCCAGCAGCTTAGCTAACAGGGGGGAAGCTTTCTTT. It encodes CASSLANRGEAFF.

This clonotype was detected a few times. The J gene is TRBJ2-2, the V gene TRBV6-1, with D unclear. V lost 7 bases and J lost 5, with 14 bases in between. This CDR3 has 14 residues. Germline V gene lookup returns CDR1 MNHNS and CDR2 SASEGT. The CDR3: CASIVLGETGELFF. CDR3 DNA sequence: TGTGCCAGCATCGTACTTGGCGAGACCGGGGAGCTGTTTTTT.

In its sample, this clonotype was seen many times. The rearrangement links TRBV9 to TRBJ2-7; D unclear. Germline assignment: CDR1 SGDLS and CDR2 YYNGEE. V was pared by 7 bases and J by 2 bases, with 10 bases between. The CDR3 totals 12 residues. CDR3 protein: CASGATPYEQYF. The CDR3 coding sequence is TGTGCCAGCGGAGCCACCCCCTACGAGCAGTACTTC.

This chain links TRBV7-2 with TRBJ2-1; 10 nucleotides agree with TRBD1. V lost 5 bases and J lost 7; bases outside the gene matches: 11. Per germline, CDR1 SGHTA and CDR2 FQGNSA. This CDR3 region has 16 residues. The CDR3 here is CASSPAGGTGANEQFF. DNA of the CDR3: TGTGCCAGCAGCCCCGCAGGGGGGACAGGGGCGAATGAGCAGTTCTTC.

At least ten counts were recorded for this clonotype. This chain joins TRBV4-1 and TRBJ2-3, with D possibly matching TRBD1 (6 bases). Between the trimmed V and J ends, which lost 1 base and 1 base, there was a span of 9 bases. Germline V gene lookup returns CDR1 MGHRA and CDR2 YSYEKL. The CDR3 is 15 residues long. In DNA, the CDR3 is TGCGCCAGCAGCCAAGTTGGGACACGCACAGATACGCAGTATTTT. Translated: CASSQVGTRTDTQYF.

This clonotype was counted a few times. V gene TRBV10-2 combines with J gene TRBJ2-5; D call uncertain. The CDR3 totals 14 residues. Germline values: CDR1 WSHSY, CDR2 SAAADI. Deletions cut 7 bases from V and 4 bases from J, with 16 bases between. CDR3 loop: CASTMTGQGETQYF. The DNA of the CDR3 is TGCGCCAGCACGATGACTGGCCAAGGAGAGACCCAGTACTTC.

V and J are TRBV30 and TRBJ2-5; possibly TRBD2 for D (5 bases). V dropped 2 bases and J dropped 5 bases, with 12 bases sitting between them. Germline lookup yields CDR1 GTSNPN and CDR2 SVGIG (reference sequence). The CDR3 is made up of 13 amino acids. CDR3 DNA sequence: TGTGCCTGGAGTAAAGGGAGTTGGGAGACCCAGTACTTC. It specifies CAWSKGSWETQYF.

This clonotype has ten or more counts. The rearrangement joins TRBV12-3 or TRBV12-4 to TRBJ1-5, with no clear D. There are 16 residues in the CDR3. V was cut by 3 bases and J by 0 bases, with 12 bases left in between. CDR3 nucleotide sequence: TGTGCCAGCAGTTTTTTGGTTACCGATAGCAATCAGCCCCAGCATTTT. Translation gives CASSFLVTDSNQPQHF.

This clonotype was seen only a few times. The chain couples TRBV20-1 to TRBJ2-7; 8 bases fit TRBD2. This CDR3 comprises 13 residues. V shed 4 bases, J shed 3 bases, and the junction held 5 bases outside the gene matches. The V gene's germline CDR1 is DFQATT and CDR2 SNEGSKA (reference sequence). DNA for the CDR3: TGCAGTGCTATGACTAGCGCCTACTACGAGCAGTACTTC. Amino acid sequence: CSAMTSAYYEQYF.

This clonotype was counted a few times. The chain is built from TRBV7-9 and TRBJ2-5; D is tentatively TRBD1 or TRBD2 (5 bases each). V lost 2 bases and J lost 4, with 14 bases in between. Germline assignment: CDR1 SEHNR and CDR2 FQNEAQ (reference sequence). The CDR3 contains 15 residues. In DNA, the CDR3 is TGTGCCAGCAGCTTATGGGGGACCGGCGGAGAGACCCAGTACTTC. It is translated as CASSLWGTGGETQYF. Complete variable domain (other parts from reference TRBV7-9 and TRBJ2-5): DTGVSQNPRHKITKRGQNVTFRCDPISEHNRLYWYRQTLGQGPEFLTYFQNEAQLEKSRLLSDRFSAERPKGSFSTLEIQRTEQGDSAMYLCASSLWGTGGETQYFGPGTRLLVL.

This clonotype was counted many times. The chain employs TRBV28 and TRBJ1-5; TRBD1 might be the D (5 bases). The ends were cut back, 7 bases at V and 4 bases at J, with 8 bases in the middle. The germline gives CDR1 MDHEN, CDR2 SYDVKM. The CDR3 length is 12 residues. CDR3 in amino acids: CASNQGNQPQHF. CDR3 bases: TGTGCCAGCAACCAGGGTAATCAGCCCCAGCATTTT. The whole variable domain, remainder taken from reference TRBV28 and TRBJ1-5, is DVKVTQSSRYLVKRTGEKVFLECVQDMDHENMFWYRQDPGLGLRLIYFSYDVKMKEKGDIPEGYSVSREKKERFSLILESASTNQTSMYLCASNQGNQPQHFGDGTRLSIL.

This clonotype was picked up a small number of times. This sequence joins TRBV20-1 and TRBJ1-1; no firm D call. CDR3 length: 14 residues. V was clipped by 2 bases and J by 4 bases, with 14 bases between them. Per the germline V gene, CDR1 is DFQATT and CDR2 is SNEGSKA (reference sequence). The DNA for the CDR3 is TGCAGTGCTAGATTGGGTCACGGAGGCACTGAAGCTTTCTTT. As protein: CSARLGHGGTEAFF.